This T cell receptor (beta chain) was identified during a study of blood T cell repertoires in COVID-19. About the study: Samples of COVID-19 (acute and convalescent) were obtained from the United States, Italy and Spain.

The data were produced by immunoSEQ multiplex PCR, yet TCRdb's version contains in-frame clones alone and is incomplete. Of roughly 53,000 clones in the sample, 80% to 90% were seen once. The CDR3 contains 13 residues. V was clipped by 4 bases and J by 3 bases; unmatched bases: 0. Germline CDR1 SQVTM, CDR2 ANQGSEA. The TCR sequence derives from a human donor in a cohort sampled during active COVID-19. The sequencing input was peripheral blood. J is TRBJ2-1 and V is TRBV29-1; TRBD1 aligns across 10 bases. CDR3 sequence reads: CSVGTGGYNEQFF. The CDR3, as DNA: TGCAGCGTTGGGACAGGGGGCTACAATGAGCAGTTCTTC.